Described below is a single T cell receptor beta chain sequence and its context. Its antigen is currently unknown. With 0 bases clipped from V and 4 bases from J, the junction kept 7 bases outside the gene matches. This CDR3 comprises 15 residues. Per the germline V gene, CDR1 is SGHRS and CDR2 is YFSETQ. The data derive from a study of OX40 agonist ivuxolimab in advanced cancers. Study as a whole: A male proportion of 82.7% was recorded, with mean age 60 years and range about 23 to 90. Having had anti-PD-1, anti-PD-L1 or anti-CTLA-4 therapy before was allowed, and about 42% had some. Study-wide points: CD8+ T cells showed, on average, more clonal expansion than CD4+ cells.

Patients were ruled out by autoimmune disease history or systemic immunosuppression. Libraries were prepared by immunoSEQ multiplex PCR; TCRdb keeps only in-frame clonotypes and omits some of them. The data contain over 50,000 clones, over 75% of them singletons. This clonotype originated in an adult with an advanced solid tumor such as melanoma, head and neck, liver or kidney cancer. Here the sequenced sample was CD4+ or CD8+ T cells sorted from blood, taken in a trial of the OX40 agonist ivuxolimab. The V call is TRBV5-1, the J call TRBJ2-7, with 7 bases matching TRBD1. Here the CDR3 reads CASSLAAGQEYEQYF. The CDR3 DNA follows: TGCGCCAGCAGCTTGGCGGCAGGACAGGAATACGAGCAGTACTTC.